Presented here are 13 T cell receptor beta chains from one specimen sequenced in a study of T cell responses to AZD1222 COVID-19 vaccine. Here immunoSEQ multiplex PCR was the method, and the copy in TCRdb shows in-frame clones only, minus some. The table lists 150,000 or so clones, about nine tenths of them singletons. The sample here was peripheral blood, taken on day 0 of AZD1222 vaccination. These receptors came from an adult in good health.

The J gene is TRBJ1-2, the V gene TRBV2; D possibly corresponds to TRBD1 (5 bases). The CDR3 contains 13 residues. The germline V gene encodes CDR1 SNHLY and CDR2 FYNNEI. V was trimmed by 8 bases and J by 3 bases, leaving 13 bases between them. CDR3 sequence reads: CASDKQGYYGYTF. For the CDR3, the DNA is TGTGCCAGCGACAAGCAGGGCTACTATGGCTACACCTTC.

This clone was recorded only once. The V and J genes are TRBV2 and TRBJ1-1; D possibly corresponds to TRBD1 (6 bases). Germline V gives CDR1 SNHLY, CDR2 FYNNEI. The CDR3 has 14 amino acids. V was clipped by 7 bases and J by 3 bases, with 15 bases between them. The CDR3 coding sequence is TGTGCCAGCAACATAGAACAGGGTTACACTGAAGCTTTCTTT. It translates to CASNIEQGYTEAFF.

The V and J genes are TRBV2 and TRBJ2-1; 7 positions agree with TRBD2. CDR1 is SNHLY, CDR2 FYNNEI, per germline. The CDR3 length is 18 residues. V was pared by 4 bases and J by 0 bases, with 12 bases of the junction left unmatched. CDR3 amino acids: CASSAPLGRESSYNEQFF. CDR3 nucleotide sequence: TGTGCCAGCAGTGCCCCCTTAGGGCGGGAGAGCTCCTACAATGAGCAGTTCTTC.

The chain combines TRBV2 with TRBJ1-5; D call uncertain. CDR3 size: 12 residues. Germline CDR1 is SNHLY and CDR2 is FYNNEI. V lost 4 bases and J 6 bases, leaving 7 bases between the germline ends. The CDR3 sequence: CASSGSRQPQHF. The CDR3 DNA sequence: TGTGCCAGCAGTGGAAGTCGTCAGCCCCAGCATTTT.

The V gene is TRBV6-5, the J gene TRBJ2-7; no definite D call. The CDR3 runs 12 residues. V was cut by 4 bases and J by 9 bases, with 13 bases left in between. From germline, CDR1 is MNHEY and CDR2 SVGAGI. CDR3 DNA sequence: TGTGCCAGCAGTTCCCAGACCGGCAGGCAGTACTTC. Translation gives CASSSQTGRQYF.

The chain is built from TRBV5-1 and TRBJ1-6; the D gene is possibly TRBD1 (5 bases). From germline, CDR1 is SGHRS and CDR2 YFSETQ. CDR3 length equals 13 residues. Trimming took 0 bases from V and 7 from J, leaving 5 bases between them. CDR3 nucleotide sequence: TGCGCCAGCAGCTTGGAGGGGAATTCACCCCTCCACTTT. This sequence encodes CASSLEGNSPLHF.

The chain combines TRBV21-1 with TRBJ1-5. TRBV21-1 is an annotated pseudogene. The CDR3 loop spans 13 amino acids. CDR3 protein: CASSKERYQPQHF. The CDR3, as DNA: TGTGCCAGCAGCAAAGAAAGGTATCAGCCCCAGCATTTT.

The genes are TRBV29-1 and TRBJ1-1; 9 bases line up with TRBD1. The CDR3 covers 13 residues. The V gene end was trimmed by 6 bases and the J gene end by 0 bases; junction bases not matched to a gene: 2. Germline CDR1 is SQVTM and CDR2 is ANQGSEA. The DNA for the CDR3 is TGCAGCGTCAGGACAGGGGTGAACACTGAAGCTTTCTTT. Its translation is CSVRTGVNTEAFF. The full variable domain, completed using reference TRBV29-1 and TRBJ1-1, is SAVISQKPSRDICQRGTSLTIQCQVDSQVTMMFWYRQQPGQSLTLIATANQGSEATYESGFVIDKFPISRPNLTFSTLTVSNMSPEDSSIYLCSVRTGVNTEAFFGQGTRLTVV.

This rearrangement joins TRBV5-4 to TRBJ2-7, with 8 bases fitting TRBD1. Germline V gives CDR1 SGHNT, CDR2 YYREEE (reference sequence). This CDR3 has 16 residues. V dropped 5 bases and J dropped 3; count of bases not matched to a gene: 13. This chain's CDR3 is CASSSRPRQGHYEQYF. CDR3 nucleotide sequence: TGTGCCAGCAGTTCCCGCCCTCGACAGGGGCACTACGAGCAGTACTTC. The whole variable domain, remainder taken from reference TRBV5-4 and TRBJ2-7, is ETGVTQSPTHLIKTRGQQVTLRCSSQSGHNTVSWYQQALGQGPQFIFQYYREEENGRGNFPPRFSGLQFPNYSSELNVNALELDDSALYLCASSSRPRQGHYEQYFGPGTRLTVT.

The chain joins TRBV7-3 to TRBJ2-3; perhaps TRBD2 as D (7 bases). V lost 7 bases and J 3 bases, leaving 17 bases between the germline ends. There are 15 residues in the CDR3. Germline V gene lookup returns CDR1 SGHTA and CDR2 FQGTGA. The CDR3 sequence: CASKKGGAGTDTQYF. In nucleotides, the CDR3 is TGTGCCAGCAAAAAAGGGGGGGCCGGAACAGATACGCAGTATTTT.

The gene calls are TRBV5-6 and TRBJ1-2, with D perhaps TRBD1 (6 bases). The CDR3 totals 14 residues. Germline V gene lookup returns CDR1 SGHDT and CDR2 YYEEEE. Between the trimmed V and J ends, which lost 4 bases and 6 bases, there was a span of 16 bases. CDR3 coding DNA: TGTGCCAGCAGCCCCAGGGGAAAGGGGAATGGCTACACCTTC. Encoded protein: CASSPRGKGNGYTF. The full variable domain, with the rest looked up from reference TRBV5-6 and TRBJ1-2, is DAGVTQSPTHLIKTRGQQVTLRCSPKSGHDTVSWYQQALGQGPQFIFQYYEEEERQRGNFPDRFSGHQFPNYSSELNVNALLLGDSALYLCASSPRGKGNGYTFGSGTRLTVV.

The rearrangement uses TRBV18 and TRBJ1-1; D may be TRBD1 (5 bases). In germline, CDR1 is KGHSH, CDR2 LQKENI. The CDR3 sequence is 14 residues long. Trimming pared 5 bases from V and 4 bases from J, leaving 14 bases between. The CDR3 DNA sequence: TGTGCCAGCTCAGCCCGTGCAGGGACCACTGAAGCTTTCTTT. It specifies CASSARAGTTEAFF.

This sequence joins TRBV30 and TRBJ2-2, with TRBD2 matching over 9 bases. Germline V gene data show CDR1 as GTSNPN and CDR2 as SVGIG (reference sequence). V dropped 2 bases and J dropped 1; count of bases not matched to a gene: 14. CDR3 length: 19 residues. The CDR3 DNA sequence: TGTGCCTGGAGTCCTCCCTGGGCCTCTAGCGGGAAGAACACCGGGGAGCTGTTTTTT. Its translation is CAWSPPWASSGKNTGELFF.